These 17 T cell receptor beta chains share one sample of origin, sequenced in a study of blood T cell repertoires in COVID-19. Assay: immunoSEQ multiplex PCR; the TCRdb copy retains only in-frame clones and omits some. Of approximately 190,000 clones in the sample, about 82% are singletons; the top ten hold roughly 5%. The sample was peripheral blood. These receptors were obtained from a woman in her 30s with acute or convalescent COVID-19.

CDR3 in DNA: TGCGCCAGCAGCTCAGGGTTGTTACCCGAAGCTTTCTTT. Amino acids: CASSSGLLPEAFF. The V call is TRBV5-1, the J call TRBJ1-1, with TRBD1 as a possible D gene (5 bases). CDR3 length: 13 amino acids. V was shortened by 3 bases and J by 8 bases, with 14 bases between the two germline ends. Per the germline V gene, CDR1 is SGHRS and CDR2 is YFSETQ.

The J gene is TRBJ2-3, the V gene TRBV20-1, with a possible D match to TRBD2 (6 bases). The V and J ends lost 3 bases and 6 bases respectively, with 7 bases between them. There are 11 residues in the CDR3. Germline loops: CDR1 DFQATT, CDR2 SNEGSKA (reference sequence). The CDR3 region has the DNA TGCAGTGCTAGCGGGAGTGATACGCAGTATTTT. Translated, it gives CSASGSDTQYF.

This chain connects TRBV14 to TRBJ2-3, with D possibly TRBD2 on 6 matching bases. V was trimmed by 1 base and J by 2 bases, leaving 10 bases between them. The CDR3 extends over 15 amino acids. CDR1 and CDR2 from the germline V gene are SGHDN and FVKESK. CDR3 amino acids: CASSQVLAATDTQYF. CDR3 DNA sequence: TGTGCCAGCAGCCAAGTGTTAGCGGCCACAGATACGCAGTATTTT. Filled out from reference TRBV14 and TRBJ2-3, the complete variable domain reads EAGVTQFPSHSVIEKGQTVTLRCDPISGHDNLYWYRRVMGKEIKFLLHFVKESKQDESGMPNNRFLAERTGGTYSTLKVQPAELEDSGVYFCASSQVLAATDTQYFGPGTRLTVL.

The V call is TRBV18, the J call TRBJ1-1, with 7 bases aligning to TRBD1. The CDR3 totals 14 residues. Germline CDR1 reads KGHSH; CDR2 reads LQKENI. The ends lost 4 bases at V and 3 bases at J; junction bases unmatched: 5. CDR3 nucleotide sequence: TGTGCCAGCTCACGAGACAGGGATTACACTGAAGCTTTCTTT. This encodes CASSRDRDYTEAFF.

The genes are TRBV5-4 and TRBJ2-2; 7 bases are shared with TRBD1. CDR3 length: 14 amino acids. Germline V gives CDR1 SGHNT, CDR2 YYREEE (reference sequence). Losses at the gene ends were 6 bases for V and 3 bases for J; bases not matched to a gene: 5. For the CDR3, the DNA is TGTGCCAGCACCTCGCAGGGGGACACCGGGGAGCTGTTTTTT. Protein: CASTSQGDTGELFF.

The gene calls are TRBV4-3 and TRBJ2-7; 7 bases match TRBD2. V shed 0 bases, J shed 0 bases, and the junction held 8 bases outside the gene matches. Germline V lookup: CDR1 LGHNA, CDR2 YSLEER. CDR3 length: 17 residues. The CDR3 spells CASSQDRVRGTSYEQYF. CDR3 bases: TGCGCCAGCAGCCAAGACCGGGTGCGGGGGACCTCCTACGAGCAGTACTTC.

In this sample, this clone turned up once. This chain links TRBV28 with TRBJ1-1, with D perhaps TRBD1 (5 bases). The V end lost 5 bases, the J end lost 5 bases, and 18 bases lay between the germline ends. This CDR3 region has 15 residues. The germline gives CDR1 MDHEN, CDR2 SYDVKM. CDR3 protein: CASSARGGITTEAFF. Written as DNA, the CDR3 is TGTGCCAGCAGTGCCCGGGGGGGGATAACAACTGAAGCTTTCTTT.

In this sample, this clone turned up once. The chain combines TRBV18 with TRBJ2-5; D is possibly TRBD2 (5 bases). Trimming cost V 4 bases and J 5 bases, with 17 bases left between them. Germline loops: CDR1 KGHSH, CDR2 LQKENI. The CDR3 loop spans 15 amino acids. The CDR3 DNA is TGTGCCAGCTCACGTTTGAGGGCTAATGGGGAGACCCAGTACTTC. Protein sequence: CASSRLRANGETQYF.

The J gene is TRBJ2-1, the V gene TRBV7-3, with 12 positions matching TRBD2. CDR3 length equals 19 residues. V lost 3 bases and J lost 0; bases outside the gene matches: 9. CDR1 is SGHTA, CDR2 FQGTGA, per germline. CDR3 DNA: TGTGCCAGCAGCTTGAGGACTAGCGGGGCCTGGGACTCCTACAATGAGCAGTTCTTC. It translates to CASSLRTSGAWDSYNEQFF.

The chain employs TRBV5-1 and TRBJ1-2, with 10 bases fitting TRBD1. Germline CDR1 is SGHRS and CDR2 is YFSETQ. After removal of 0 bases from V and 5 bases from J, the junction contained 4 bases not matched to a gene. The length of the CDR3 is 15 residues. The CDR3 reads CASSLGQGAQYGYTF. In DNA form, the CDR3 reads TGCGCCAGCAGCTTGGGACAGGGGGCTCAGTATGGCTACACCTTC.

This clone showed up just once. V gene TRBV11-3 combines with J gene TRBJ1-3, with D unclear. The germline CDR1 and CDR2 sequences are SGHNT and YENEEA. This CDR3 is 16 amino acids long. Trimming cost V 0 bases and J 3 bases, with 12 bases left between them. CDR3 residues: CASSLEVTGYGNTIYF. For the CDR3, the DNA is TGTGCCAGCAGCTTAGAAGTTACGGGGTATGGAAACACCATATATTTT.

The chain recombines TRBV15 with TRBJ1-2, with 9 nucleotides matching TRBD1. V gave up 3 bases and J gave up 9 bases; unmatched junction bases: 11. The CDR3 spans 15 residues. CDR1 and CDR2 from the germline V gene are LNHNV and YYDKDF (reference sequence). The CDR3 spells CATSSAKGQGLRYTF. The CDR3 DNA reads TGTGCCACCAGCAGTGCAAAGGGACAGGGACTACGCTACACCTTC.

This clone has only a few counts. CDR3 nucleotides: TGTGCCAGCGAATCTCCCTACACAGATACGCAGTATTTT. As protein: CASESPYTDTQYF. The chain combines TRBV9 with TRBJ2-3, with no clear D. Looked up from germline, CDR1 is SGDLS and CDR2 is YYNGEE. Trimming took off 7 bases at V and 2 bases at J, with 11 bases between the two ends. CDR3 length: 13 amino acids.

This sequence joins TRBV25-1 and TRBJ2-1, with 9 bases that match TRBD2. With 6 bases clipped from V and 4 bases from J, the junction kept 7 bases outside the gene matches. This CDR3 contains 15 residues. Per germline, CDR1 MGHDK and CDR2 SYGVNS. For the CDR3, the DNA is TGTGCCAGCAGGCCGGCTAGCGGGACTTACAATGAGCAGTTCTTC. Amino acid sequence: CASRPASGTYNEQFF.

The CDR3 nucleotides are TGTGCCAGCTCACCACCGAGGACAGGGCGTGAAAAACTGTTTTTT. It translates to CASSPPRTGREKLFF. The chain has TRBV18 and TRBJ1-4; 8 nucleotides match TRBD1. The germline V gene has CDR1 KGHSH and CDR2 LQKENI. This CDR3 region has 15 residues. Trimming took 0 bases from V and 7 from J; bases not matched to a gene: 4. Combining the CDR3 with reference TRBV18 and TRBJ1-4 gives the whole variable domain NAGVMQNPRHLVRRRGQEARLRCSPMKGHSHVYWYRQLPEEGLKFMVYLQKENIIDESGMPKERFSAEFPKEGPSILRIQQVVRGDSAAYFCASSPPRTGREKLFFGSGTQLSVL.

This chain connects TRBV6-1 to TRBJ1-5; 9 positions match TRBD1. The J segment lost 4 bases and the V segment lost 2 bases, leaving 6 bases of the junction unmatched. The germline CDR1 and CDR2 sequences are MNHNS and SASEGT. The CDR3 is 16 residues long. This chain's CDR3 is CASSEYGGQGNQPQHF. The CDR3 DNA is TGTGCCAGCAGTGAATACGGCGGACAGGGGAATCAGCCCCAGCATTTT.

V usage is TRBV5-1 and J usage is TRBJ1-5; possibly TRBD1 for D (6 bases). CDR1 is SGHRS and CDR2 is YFSETQ in the germline V gene. Trimming pared 1 base from V and 3 bases from J, leaving 11 bases between. The CDR3 consists of 15 residues. The CDR3 region has the DNA TGCGCCAGCAGCTTGCAGGGGTCTATCAATCAGCCCCAGCATTTT. Amino acids: CASSLQGSINQPQHF. The whole variable domain, filled in from reference TRBV5-1 and TRBJ1-5, reads KAGVTQTPRYLIKTRGQQVTLSCSPISGHRSVSWYQQTPGQGLQFLFEYFSETQRNKGNFPGRFSGRQFSNSRSEMNVSTLELGDSALYLCASSLQGSINQPQHFGDGTRLSIL.